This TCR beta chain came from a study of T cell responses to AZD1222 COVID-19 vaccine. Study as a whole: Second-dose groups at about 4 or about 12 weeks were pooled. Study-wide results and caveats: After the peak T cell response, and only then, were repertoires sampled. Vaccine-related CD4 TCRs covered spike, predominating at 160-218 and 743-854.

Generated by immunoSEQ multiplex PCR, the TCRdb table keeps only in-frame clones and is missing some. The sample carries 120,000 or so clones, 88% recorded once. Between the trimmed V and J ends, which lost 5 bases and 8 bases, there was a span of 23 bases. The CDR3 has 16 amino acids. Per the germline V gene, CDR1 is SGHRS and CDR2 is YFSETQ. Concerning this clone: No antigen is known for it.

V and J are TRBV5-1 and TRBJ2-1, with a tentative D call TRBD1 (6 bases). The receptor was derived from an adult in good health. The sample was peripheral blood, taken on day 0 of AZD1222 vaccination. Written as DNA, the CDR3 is TGCGCCAGCAGGCGTGGGGGCGGACACCGAGTCGATGAGCAGTTCTTC. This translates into CASRRGGGHRVDEQFF.